These 21 T cell receptor beta chains share one sample of origin, sequenced in a study of control samples from healthy donors and cancer patients. Here immunoSEQ multiplex PCR was the method, and the copy in TCRdb shows in-frame clones only, minus some. The sample records some 140,000 clones, just under 95% being singletons. The sequenced material came from blood. The source of these receptors is a man aged 40-49 years in good health.

The chain employs TRBV2 and TRBJ1-5; unclear D gene. The germline V and J ends were trimmed by 7 bases and 5 bases, with 15 bases remaining between them. Germline CDR1 and CDR2: SNHLY and FYNNEI. CDR3 length equals 14 residues. As DNA, the CDR3 is TGTGCCAGCACACCCTTACGGAGGGATCAGCCCCAGCATTTT. This translates into CASTPLRRDQPQHF.

The chain couples TRBV10-3 to TRBJ2-3; TRBD2 agrees at 11 bases. J lost 1 base, V lost 2 bases, and 11 bases had no gene match. CDR1 and CDR2 (germline): ENHRY, SYGVKD. This CDR3 is built from 19 residues. The CDR3: CAISERSSGGQPRTDTQYF. CDR3 nucleotide sequence: TGTGCCATCAGTGAGCGTTCTAGCGGGGGGCAACCGCGCACAGATACGCAGTATTTT.

The chain combines TRBV15 with TRBJ1-5, with TRBD1 identical over 7 bases. CDR3 length equals 16 residues. V gave up 4 bases and J gave up 0 bases; unmatched junction bases: 6. The germline V gene encodes CDR1 LNHNV and CDR2 YYDKDF (reference sequence). Here the CDR3 DNA reads TGTGCCACCAGCACCCAGGGACAGTATAGCAATCAGCCCCAGCATTTT. Translated: CATSTQGQYSNQPQHF. The variable domain in full, with the rest retrieved from reference TRBV15 and TRBJ1-5, is DAMVIQNPRYQVTQFGKPVTLSCSQTLNHNVMYWYQQKSSQAPKLLFHYYDKDFNNEADTPDNFQSRRPNTSFCFLDIRSPGLGDTAMYLCATSTQGQYSNQPQHFGDGTRLSIL.

CDR3 sequence reads: CASSWGQGPTLEAFF. The CDR3 DNA follows: TGTGCCAGCAGTTGGGGACAGGGGCCTACCTTAGAAGCTTTCTTT. The V gene is TRBV6-5, the J gene TRBJ1-1, with 10 positions matching TRBD1. Germline loops: CDR1 MNHEY, CDR2 SVGAGI. This CDR3 has 15 amino acids. V lost 4 bases to trimming and J lost 8 bases; unmatched junction nucleotides: 10.

This chain joins TRBV12-1 and TRBJ2-7; the table's D call, TRBD2, has no DNA check behind it. TRBV12-1 is a pseudogene locus. The CDR3 sequence is 14 residues long. The CDR3 nucleotides are TGTGCCAGCAGCTTTGAGTCGGTCCGCTACGAGCAGTACTTC. Its protein product is CASSFESVRYEQYF.

The chain combines TRBV5-1 with TRBJ1-6, with unresolved D. CDR1 is SGHRS and CDR2 is YFSETQ in the germline V gene. The CDR3 runs to 15 residues. V lost 4 bases to trimming and J lost 5 bases, with 13 bases between them. DNA for the CDR3: TGCGCCAGCAGCCGGCAGGCGGCTGATAATTCACCCCTCCACTTT. Its protein product is CASSRQAADNSPLHF.

V usage is TRBV4-3 and J usage is TRBJ1-5; TRBD1 agrees at 9 bases. This CDR3 contains 16 residues. Per the germline V gene, CDR1 is LGHNA and CDR2 is YSLEER. With V trimmed by 0 bases and J by 2 bases, 2 bases remained unmatched. The CDR3 nucleotides are TGCGCCAGCAGCCAAGATCGACAGGGGGGCAATCAGCCCCAGCATTTT. This translates into CASSQDRQGGNQPQHF.

This sequence joins TRBV2 and TRBJ1-4; no reliable D call. The CDR3 has 11 amino acids. Trimming removed 6 bases from V and 6 bases from J, with 5 bases in between. Germline assignment: CDR1 SNHLY and CDR2 FYNNEI. CDR3 nucleotide sequence: TGTGCCAGCAGCACAGATGAAAAACTGTTTTTT. Residues: CASSTDEKLFF.

V is TRBV18 and J is TRBJ1-3; D is perhaps TRBD1 (5 bases). The V and J ends lost 6 bases and 12 bases respectively, with 12 bases between them. Looked up from germline, CDR1 is KGHSH and CDR2 is LQKENI. CDR3 length equals 11 residues. The CDR3 coding sequence is TGTGCCAGCTCGGTCGGGACGGTCATATATTTT. Translating it yields CASSVGTVIYF.

The chain has TRBV2 and TRBJ1-2; D might be TRBD1 (6 bases). The V gene lost 6 bases and the J gene lost 4 bases, with 18 bases spanning the gap. Germline CDR1 reads SNHLY; CDR2 reads FYNNEI. The CDR3 is made up of 15 amino acids. The CDR3 here is CASSGGAGASYGYTF. CDR3 coding DNA: TGTGCCAGCAGCGGGGGAGCGGGGGCTTCCTATGGCTACACCTTC.

The chain employs TRBV19 and TRBJ2-2; D possibly uses TRBD1 or TRBD2 (5 bases each). CDR3 length: 14 amino acids. V was clipped by 3 bases and J by 5 bases, with 10 bases between them. Germline V gene lookup returns CDR1 LNHDA and CDR2 SQIVND (reference sequence). CDR3 amino acids: CASSIGGYTGELFF. As DNA, the CDR3 is TGTGCCAGTAGTATTGGGGGATATACCGGGGAGCTGTTTTTT.

J is TRBJ2-7 and V is TRBV5-4; maybe TRBD1 (6 bases). Trimming pared 1 base from V and 2 bases from J, leaving 10 bases between. The CDR3 consists of 14 residues. Germline-derived CDR1 and CDR2 are SGHNT and YYREEE (reference sequence). The CDR3 nucleotides are TGTGCCAGCAGCTTGCTGGACAGTACCTACGAGCAGTACTTC. Protein: CASSLLDSTYEQYF.

The chain couples TRBV7-9 to TRBJ2-2; the D gene is possibly TRBD1 (6 bases). V lost 4 bases, J lost 6 bases, and 9 bases lay in between. The CDR3 length is 13 residues. Per the germline V gene, CDR1 is SEHNR and CDR2 is FQNEAQ (reference sequence). The CDR3 here is CASSYGQSGELFF. For the CDR3, the DNA is TGTGCCAGCAGCTACGGACAGTCCGGGGAGCTGTTTTTT.

The chain links TRBV24-1 to TRBJ1-2; no reliable D call. The CDR3 length is 12 residues. Trimming took off 1 base at V and 7 bases at J, with 6 bases between the two ends. CDR1 and CDR2 (germline): KGHDR, SFDVKD. Written as DNA, the CDR3 is TGTGCCACCAGTGATTTAACGGGTGGCTACACCTTC. Translated, it gives CATSDLTGGYTF.

The V and J genes are TRBV28 and TRBJ1-6; possibly TRBD1 for D (5 bases). Per germline, CDR1 MDHEN and CDR2 SYDVKM. Trimming left V 3 bases short and J 9 bases short, with 12 bases between. The CDR3 runs to 14 residues. Here the CDR3 DNA reads TGTGCCAGCAGTTTTCGCAGGGTTGGTTCACCCCTCCACTTT. As protein: CASSFRRVGSPLHF.

The gene calls are TRBV5-1 and TRBJ1-4; D remains unclear. This CDR3 has 14 residues. The germline V gene has CDR1 SGHRS and CDR2 YFSETQ. V lost 1 base and J lost 7, with 11 bases in between. The chain's CDR3 is CASSLTPSGEKLFF. The CDR3 DNA is TGCGCCAGCAGCTTGACCCCCAGCGGTGAAAAACTGTTTTTT.

The chain links TRBV6-2 or TRBV6-3 to TRBJ2-1, with TRBD1 as a possible D gene (6 bases). Trimming took off 6 bases at V and 5 bases at J, with 20 bases between the two ends. The CDR3 has 16 amino acids. Per the germline V gene, CDR1 is MNHEY and CDR2 is SVGEGT. CDR3 DNA: TGTGCCAGCAGCTCGACAACAGGGTCGGCGGACAATGAGCAGTTCTTC. Protein product: CASSSTTGSADNEQFF.

The rearrangement links TRBV24-1 to TRBJ2-1; D perhaps matches TRBD2 (7 bases). Deletions cut 1 base from V and 2 bases from J, with 8 bases between. The CDR3 spans 15 residues. Germline V gene sequence: CDR1 KGHDR, CDR2 SFDVKD. CDR3 nucleotides: TGTGCCACCAGTGATTTCGGGGGGCCCTACAATGAGCAGTTCTTC. This codes for CATSDFGGPYNEQFF.

The J gene is TRBJ1-1, the V gene TRBV7-2; possible D gene TRBD1, 5 bases. The CDR3 is made up of 14 amino acids. V lost 5 bases and J lost 3, with 13 bases in between. Germline lookup yields CDR1 SGHTA and CDR2 FQGNSA. The chain's CDR3 is CASSPRAVDTEAFF. CDR3 sequence (DNA): TGTGCCAGCAGCCCCAGGGCCGTGGACACTGAAGCTTTCTTT.

This clone was counted only a few times. The V call is TRBV12-3 or TRBV12-4, the J call TRBJ2-6, with TRBD1 as a possible D gene (5 bases). Trimming shortened V by 11 bases and J by 4 bases, and 12 bases separated the two germline ends. CDR3 length equals 13 residues. The CDR3: CASRTQGANVLTF. The CDR3 DNA sequence: TGTGCCTCGAGGACACAAGGGGCCAACGTCCTGACTTTC.

The rearrangement links TRBV7-2 to TRBJ2-4; a possible D gene is TRBD2 (5 bases). CDR1 and CDR2 from the germline V gene are SGHTA and FQGNSA. This CDR3 has 13 amino acids. Trimming removed 5 bases at V and 7 bases at J, with 12 bases between. CDR3 residues: CASSRRAGNIQYF. CDR3 nucleotides: TGTGCCAGCAGCCGGCGGGCTGGGAACATTCAGTACTTC.